This T cell receptor (beta chain) was captured by sequencing in a study of T cells in Graves' hyperthyroidism and ophthalmopathy. Amplified TCR beta CDR3 regions derived from RNA transcripts. The primer set for the first-round RT-PCR of the TCR CDR3 was HTBI. TCRdb called the multiplex PCR reads again in MiXCR, with one record for every CDR3 protein. The sample contains some 180,000 distinct CDR3 sequences, less than 20% of which appear only once. As to this clonotype: With a much larger clone just one base away, this may be a read error.

Germline CDR1 is WNHNN and CDR2 is SYGVQD (reference sequence). The length of the CDR3 is 14 residues. What was sequenced was blood. The receptor's source is a woman aged 45-59 years with Graves' hyperthyroidism. The chain joins TRBV10-1 to TRBJ2-1, with D possibly matching TRBD2 (6 bases). The DNA end lines up better with TRBJ2-7; the J call may be wrong. The CDR3 loop is CASGMGGSYNEQYF. The CDR3, as DNA: TGCGCCAGCGGCATGGGGGGAAGCTACAATGAGCAGTACTTC.